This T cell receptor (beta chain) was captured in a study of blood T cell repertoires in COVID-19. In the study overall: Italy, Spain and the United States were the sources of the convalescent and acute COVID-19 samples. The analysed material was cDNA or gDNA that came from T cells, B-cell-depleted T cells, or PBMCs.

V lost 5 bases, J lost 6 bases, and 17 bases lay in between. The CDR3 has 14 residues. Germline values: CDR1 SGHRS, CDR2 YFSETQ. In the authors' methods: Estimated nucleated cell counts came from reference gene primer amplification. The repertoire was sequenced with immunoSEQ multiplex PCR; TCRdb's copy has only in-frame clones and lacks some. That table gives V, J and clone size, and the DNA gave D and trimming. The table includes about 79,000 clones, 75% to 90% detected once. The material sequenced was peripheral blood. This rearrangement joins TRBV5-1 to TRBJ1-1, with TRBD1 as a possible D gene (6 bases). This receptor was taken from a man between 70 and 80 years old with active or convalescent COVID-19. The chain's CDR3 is CASSPIQGNAEAFF. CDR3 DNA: TGCGCCAGCAGTCCCATTCAGGGGAATGCTGAAGCTTTCTTT.